This paragraph covers one T cell receptor beta chain sequence. The source of the sample is a study of T-cell reconstitution after alpha-beta-depleted transplantation in children. CDR1 is SGHTA, CDR2 FQGTGA, per germline. V lost 10 bases and J lost 7; bases outside the gene matches: 9. The CDR3 runs to 13 residues. It was with unique molecular identifiers that the TCRbeta library was prepared. MiXCR, applied by TCRdb to the PCR reads, yields one record per CDR3 protein. Of about 610,000 distinct CDR3 sequences listed, about 10% were seen once; the top ten hold roughly 3.9%. The material was PBMCs from the stem cell graft donor, obtained from the stem cell graft. The sequence was obtained from a human donor who donated a stem cell graft to a child with acute myeloid leukemia. The chain recombines TRBV7-3 with TRBJ2-2; 7 nucleotides line up with TRBD1. CDR3 bases: TGTGCCACCAGACAGGGAGTCGACGGGGAGCTGTTTTTT. Translated, it gives CATRQGVDGELFF.